This entry features one T cell receptor beta chain sequence. With 60 Vbeta and 13 Jbeta primers, the PCR was carried out. Clones were read by immunoSEQ multiplex PCR, and TCRdb kept only the in-frame ones, dropping some. The table lists 120,000 or so clones, roughly 80% of them singletons. The CDR3 consists of 15 residues. Per the germline V gene, CDR1 is SGHRS and CDR2 is YFSETQ. V lost 4 bases, J lost 5 bases, and 12 bases stayed unmatched. This record comes from a study of cytomegalovirus exposure and HLA in healthy donors. The rearrangement joins TRBV5-1 to TRBJ2-7; 7 bases are shared with TRBD1. The specimen was PBMCs. The TCR comes from a woman aged 40 to 50 in good health and CMV-seropositive. In DNA, the CDR3 is TGCGCCAGCAGCCTACGACAGGGCCAAAGACACGAGCAGTACTTC. Its protein product is CASSLRQGQRHEQYF.